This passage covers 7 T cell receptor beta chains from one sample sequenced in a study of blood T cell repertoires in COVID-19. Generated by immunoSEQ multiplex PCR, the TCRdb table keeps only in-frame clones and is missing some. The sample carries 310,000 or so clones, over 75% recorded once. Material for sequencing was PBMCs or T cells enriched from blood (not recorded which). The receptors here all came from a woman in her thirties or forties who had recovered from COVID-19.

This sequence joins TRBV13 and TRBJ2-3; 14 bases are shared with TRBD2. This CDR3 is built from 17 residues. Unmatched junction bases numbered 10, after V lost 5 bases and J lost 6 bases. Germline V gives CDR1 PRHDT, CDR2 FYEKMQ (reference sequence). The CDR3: CASSAGTSGSGEDTQYF. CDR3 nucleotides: TGTGCCAGCAGCGCCGGGACTAGCGGGAGCGGGGAGGATACGCAGTATTTT.

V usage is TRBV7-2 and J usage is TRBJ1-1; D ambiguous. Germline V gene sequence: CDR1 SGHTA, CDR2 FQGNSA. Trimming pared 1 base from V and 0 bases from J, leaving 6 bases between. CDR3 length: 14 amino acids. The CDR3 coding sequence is TGTGCCAGCAGCTTAGTTACAGTGAACACTGAAGCTTTCTTT. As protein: CASSLVTVNTEAFF.

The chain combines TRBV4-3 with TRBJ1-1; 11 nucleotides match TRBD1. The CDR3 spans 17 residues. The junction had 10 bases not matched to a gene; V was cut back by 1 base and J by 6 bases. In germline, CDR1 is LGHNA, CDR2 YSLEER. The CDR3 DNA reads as TGCGCCAGCAGCCAAGTATTGAACGGACAGGGGGCTTCTGAAGCTTTCTTT. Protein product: CASSQVLNGQGASEAFF.

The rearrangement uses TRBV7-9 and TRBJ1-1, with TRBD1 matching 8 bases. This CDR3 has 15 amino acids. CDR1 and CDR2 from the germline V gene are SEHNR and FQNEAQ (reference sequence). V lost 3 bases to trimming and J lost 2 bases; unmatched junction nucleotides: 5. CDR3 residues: CASSLLDRGNTEAFF. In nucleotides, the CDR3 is TGTGCCAGCAGCTTGCTAGACAGGGGAAACACTGAAGCTTTCTTT.

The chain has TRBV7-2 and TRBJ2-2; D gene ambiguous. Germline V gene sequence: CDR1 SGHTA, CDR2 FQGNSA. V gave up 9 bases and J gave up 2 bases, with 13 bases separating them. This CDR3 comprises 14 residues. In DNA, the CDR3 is TGTGCCAGTGGTGGCAGAGGTAACACCGGGGAGCTGTTTTTT. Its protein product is CASGGRGNTGELFF.

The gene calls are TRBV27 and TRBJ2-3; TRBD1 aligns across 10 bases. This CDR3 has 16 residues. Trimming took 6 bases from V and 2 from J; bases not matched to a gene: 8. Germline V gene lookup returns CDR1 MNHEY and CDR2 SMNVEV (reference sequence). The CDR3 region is CASSDRDRGSTDTQYF. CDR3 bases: TGTGCCAGCAGCGACCGGGACAGGGGTTCCACAGATACGCAGTATTTT.

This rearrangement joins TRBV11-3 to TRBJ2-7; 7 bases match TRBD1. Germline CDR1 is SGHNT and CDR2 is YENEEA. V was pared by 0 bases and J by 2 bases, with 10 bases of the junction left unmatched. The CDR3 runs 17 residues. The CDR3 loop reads CASSLDTRDSSTYEQYF. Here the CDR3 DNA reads TGTGCCAGCAGCTTAGATACCCGGGACAGCTCTACCTACGAGCAGTACTTC.